These 2 T cell receptor beta chains originate from one sample sequenced in a study of graft-versus-host responses after intestinal transplantation. Their cognate antigens are unknown. Sequenced by immunoSEQ multiplex PCR; TCRdb stores in-frame clones only, minus some. The sample lists about 70,000 clones; about 94% were seen once. This specimen was unstimulated CD8+ T cells sorted from spleen or lymph node cells, taken before intestinal transplant. The receptors were gathered from a human donor who received an intestinal transplant.

The genes are TRBV7-9 and TRBJ1-1; D is undetermined. Germline V gene sequence: CDR1 SEHNR, CDR2 FQNEAQ (reference sequence). V shed 6 bases and J shed 1 base, with 6 bases lying between them. The CDR3 spans 12 residues. The CDR3 coding sequence is TGTGCCAGCAGAAAGGAGAACACTGAAGCTTTCTTT. Protein sequence: CASRKENTEAFF.

The chain recombines TRBV7-2 with TRBJ2-7; D may be TRBD2 (5 bases). The CDR3 is 12 amino acids. CDR1 and CDR2 from the germline V gene are SGHTA and FQGNSA. The V end lost 5 bases, the J end lost 6 bases, and 11 bases lay between the germline ends. Written as DNA, the CDR3 is TGTGCCAGCAGCCTGTGGGAGCGCGAGCAGTACTTC. As protein: CASSLWEREQYF.